This T cell receptor (beta chain) was recorded in a study of yellow fever vaccine responses in identical twins. This CDR3 has 13 amino acids. Germline V lookup: CDR1 MDHEN, CDR2 SYDVKM. Trimming left V 10 bases short and J 1 base short, with 13 bases between. Via MiXCR, TCRdb re-called the RT-PCR reads, giving one row per CDR3 protein. The sample shows roughly 5,400 distinct CDR3 sequences, 75% to 90% of them seen only once. This receptor was taken from a woman between 18 and 30 years old who received the yellow fever vaccine. J is TRBJ1-1 and V is TRBV28; D might be TRBD1 (5 bases). This specimen consisted of T cells from blood (PBMCs), unsorted or a sorted subset (not recorded which), obtained before or after yellow fever vaccination (not recorded which). The CDR3 protein is CATQRQRNTEAFF. In nucleotides, the CDR3 is TGTGCCACGCAAAGACAGAGGAACACTGAAGCTTTCTTT.